This is a list of T cell receptor beta chains from one sample in a study of PD-1 blockade in mismatch repair-deficient tumors. TCRdb's copy holds only in-frame clones and misses some; the assay was immunoSEQ multiplex PCR. The data contain over 100,000 clones, about 80% of them singletons. Specimen: peripheral blood, collected about 60 weeks after starting pembrolizumab. The receptors were sampled from an adult with mismatch repair-deficient cancer. CDR3s include the opening cysteine and the closing phenylalanine or tryptophan. A D gene is named only where the DNA matches it firmly. Expanded clones get a size class; other rows say once, few or many, or leave the size out.

D	J	size	V	DNA	CDR3
.	TRBJ2-1	.	TRBV5-6	TGTGCCAGCAGCTCCTTCGATGAGCAGTTCTTC	CASSSFDEQFF
.	TRBJ1-5	.	TRBV6-5	TGTGCCAGCAGTCCCCGGGGGGGAGGGAATCAGCCCCAGCATTTT	CASSPRGGGNQPQHF
TRBD1	TRBJ2-1	.	TRBV18	TGTGCCAGCTCACAGGGACAGGGTTCGTACAATGAGCAGTTCTTC	CASSQGQGSYNEQFF
.	TRBJ1-2	.	TRBV27	TGTGCCAGCAGTTTGAAACGGGGCTATGGCTACACCTTC	CASSLKRGYGYTF
.	TRBJ2-7	.	TRBV2	TGTGCCAGCAGGTGGGGAGGCGAGCAGTACTTC	CASRWGGEQYF
.	TRBJ1-3	once	TRBV7-2	TGTGCCAGCAGCTTTCCATCTTCTGGAAACACCATATATTTT	CASSFPSSGNTIYF
TRBD2	TRBJ2-1	.	TRBV27	TGTGCCAGCACCGCGGGACTAGCGGGAGGCCCATTACGCCACAATGAGCAGTTCTTC	CASTAGLAGGPLRHNEQFF
.	TRBJ1-4	.	TRBV2	TGTGCCAGCAGCAGGGGAAGCGAAAAACTGTTTTTT	CASSRGSEKLFF
TRBD2	TRBJ2-3	.	TRBV4-2	TGTGCCAGCAGCGGGGGCGGGGGGTCTGATAGCACAGATACGCAGTATTTT	CASSGGGGSDSTDTQYF
.	TRBJ2-7	.	TRBV6-6	TGTGCCAGCAGTTACTCGACGACAGGTTGGGACGAGCAGTACTTC	CASSYSTTGWDEQYF
.	TRBJ2-1	.	TRBV11-3	TGTGCCAGCAGTTTGAACAGGGCCTCCTACAATGAGCAGTTCTTC	CASSLNRASYNEQFF
.	TRBJ1-2	few	TRBV29-1	TGCAGCGTTGACAGGGCTGGAGACTATGGCTACACCTTC	CSVDRAGDYGYTF
.	TRBJ2-3	.	TRBV7-2	TGTGCCAGCAGCTCTCCCCCTGGGGGTCCAGATACGCAGTATTTT	CASSSPPGGPDTQYF
.	TRBJ2-7	.	TRBV11-3	TGTGCCAGCAGCCTACAGACGGAAGGGCAGTACTTC	CASSLQTEGQYF
.	TRBJ2-7	.	TRBV6-5	TGTGCCAGCAGTGCGGGACTGACACAATACGAGCAGTACTTC	CASSAGLTQYEQYF
.	TRBJ1-1	.	TRBV7-3	TGTGCCAGCAGGTCGTTGGACAGTAGGAACACTGAAGCTTTCTTT	CASRSLDSRNTEAFF
.	TRBJ2-1	.	TRBV7-9	TGTGCCAGCAGCGTAGCGGTCTCCTACAATGAGCAGTTCTTC	CASSVAVSYNEQFF
.	TRBJ1-5	.	TRBV30	TGTGCCTGGAGTCTTTGGGACTGGGGGGGGGCTCAGCCCCAGCATTTT	CAWSLWDWGGAQPQHF
.	TRBJ1-2	.	TRBV5-6	TGTGCCAGCAGCTTGAGGGGTCTGGGGCTTTATGGCTACACCTTC	CASSLRGLGLYGYTF
.	TRBJ1-2	.	TRBV13	TGTGCCAGCAGCTTTAAGTATCGAGGGACGGGCTATGGCTACACCTTC	CASSFKYRGTGYGYTF
.	TRBJ1-1	.	TRBV19	TGTGCCAGTAGTATAGATTCTGAGACAGGTGAAGCTTTCTTT	CASSIDSETGEAFF
.	TRBJ2-1	.	TRBV9	TGTGCCAGCAGCGTAGTCCCAGGGGCTGGCGGAGGGAATGAGCAGTTCTTC	CASSVVPGAGGGNEQFF
TRBD2	TRBJ2-3	.	TRBV9	TGTGCCAGCAGCAAGAGAGGACTAGCGGGAGTAGGAGATACGCAGTATTTT	CASSKRGLAGVGDTQYF
TRBD2	TRBJ2-7	.	TRBV7-8	TGTGCCAGCAGCTATAGAACGGGACTAGCTTACGAGCAGTACTTC	CASSYRTGLAYEQYF
.	TRBJ2-7	few	TRBV9	TGTGCCAGCGGCACGACGGCCCTCGAGCAGTACTTC	CASGTTALEQYF
TRBD1	TRBJ1-5	.	TRBV12-5	TGTGCTAGTGGTTTGCCTCCGGGACAGGGGGTTAGCAATCAGCCCCAGCATTTT	CASGLPPGQGVSNQPQHF
.	TRBJ1-1	.	TRBV6-6	TGTGCCAGCAGGGGGGGGAACACTGAAGCTTTCTTT	CASRGGNTEAFF
.	TRBJ1-1	.	TRBV7-3	TGTGCCAGCAGCTCCGCCAGGAACACTGAAGCTTTCTTT	CASSSARNTEAFF
.	TRBJ1-2	.	TRBV4-2	TGTGCCAGCAGCCCTTACCCTTCTTATGGCTACACCTTC	CASSPYPSYGYTF
TRBD2	TRBJ2-2	once	TRBV19	TGTGCCAGTTCCAGGACTAGCGGGAGGGCCTGGAACACCGGGGAGCTGTTTTTT	CASSRTSGRAWNTGELFF
TRBD2	TRBJ2-1	.	TRBV11-2	TGTGCCAGCAGCCCCCTTAGCGGGACCCAATACAATGAGCAGTTCTTC	CASSPLSGTQYNEQFF
.	TRBJ1-1	.	TRBV6-6	TGTGCCAGCACCGGCCGCATGAACACTGAAGCTTTCTTT	CASTGRMNTEAFF
TRBD1	TRBJ1-5	.	TRBV19	TGTGCCAGTAGTAACGGACAGGGGGCCTCCCATAGCAATCAGCCCCAGCATTTT	CASSNGQGASHSNQPQHF
.	TRBJ2-1	.	TRBV7-3	TGTGCCAGCAGCTTTCGGACGGGGAATGAGCAGTTCTTC	CASSFRTGNEQFF
.	TRBJ2-1	.	TRBV6-1	TGTGCCAGCAGTGAAGCAAGCCCCTACAATGAGCAGTTCTTC	CASSEASPYNEQFF
.	TRBJ2-1	.	TRBV4-3	TGCGCCAGCAGCCAAGATTGGTTAGTGTTGGGCAATGAGCAGTTCTTC	CASSQDWLVLGNEQFF
.	TRBJ2-7	.	TRBV6-1	TGTGCCAGCGACTGGCGGGGTTCCCAGGGCGAGCAGTACTTC	CASDWRGSQGEQYF
.	TRBJ1-2	many	TRBV14	TGTGCCAGCAGCCAGTTTGACAGGCACGGCTACACCTTC	CASSQFDRHGYTF
.	TRBJ1-1	.	TRBV6-6	TGTGCCAGCAGTATAGCACAGGGCCACACTGAAGCTTTCTTT	CASSIAQGHTEAFF
.	TRBJ1-2	.	TRBV6-5	TGTGCCAGCAGTTACGGGGTAAAGGGCTATGGCTACACCTTC	CASSYGVKGYGYTF
.	TRBJ1-5	.	TRBV19	TGTGCCAGTAGCCCCAGGGAATTTGTTAGCAATCAGCCCCAGCATTTT	CASSPREFVSNQPQHF
.	TRBJ2-7	.	TRBV6-1	TGTGCCAGCAGTGTTACCCCGGTCTACGAGCAGTACTTC	CASSVTPVYEQYF
TRBD2	TRBJ2-2	few	TRBV4-2	TGTGCCAGCAGCCCAAATTCGGGACTAGCCTCCACCGGGGAGCTGTTTTTT	CASSPNSGLASTGELFF
.	TRBJ2-3	.	TRBV14	TGTGCCAGCAGCCAAGAATTCACAGATACGCAGTATTTT	CASSQEFTDTQYF